A single sample is the source of the 28 T cell receptor beta chains below, sequenced in a study of patients and donors after allogeneic stem cell transplantation. A single record per CDR3 protein comes from TCRdb applying MiXCR to the RT-PCR reads. The repertoire consists of about 160,000 distinct CDR3 sequences, with about a third occurring once and the leading ten covering roughly 50%. Sequencing was done on a sample of blood, either unsorted or a sorted T cell fraction (not recorded which). Source of these receptors: a human donor who was either an allogeneic HSCT recipient or a stem cell or donor lymphocyte infusion donor (not recorded which). It is not recorded whose cells these are; they may come from a transplant donor.

This clonotype was observed a few times. The chain is built from TRBV7-2 and TRBJ1-6; D gene unclear. V shed 2 bases and J shed 8 bases, with 7 bases lying between them. Germline-derived CDR1 and CDR2 are SGHTA and FQGNSA. The CDR3 has 13 residues. The CDR3: CASSLSNHSPLHF. The CDR3 DNA reads as TGTGCCAGCAGCTTATCTAACCATTCACCCCTCCACTTT.

This clonotype was seen only a few times. This chain links TRBV28 with TRBJ1-1; weak D call: TRBD1 (6 bases). The CDR3 has 17 residues. V was trimmed by 2 bases and J by 1 base, leaving 17 bases between them. Germline V gene sequence: CDR1 MDHEN, CDR2 SYDVKM. CDR3 in amino acids: CASSLAPGQLGNTEAFF. As DNA, the CDR3 is TGTGCCAGCAGTTTAGCACCAGGACAGCTCGGGAACACTGAAGCTTTCTTT. Supplemented by reference TRBV28 and TRBJ1-1, the full variable domain reads DVKVTQSSRYLVKRTGEKVFLECVQDMDHENMFWYRQDPGLGLRLIYFSYDVKMKEKGDIPEGYSVSREKKERFSLILESASTNQTSMYLCASSLAPGQLGNTEAFFGQGTRLTVV.

The chain is built from TRBV29-1 and TRBJ2-7; no clear D. Trimming removed 1 base from V and 0 bases from J, with 7 bases in between. CDR1 and CDR2 (germline): SQVTM, ANQGSEA. The CDR3 length is 13 residues. The CDR3 DNA reads TGCAGCGTTGAAGGTCAGAGCTCCTACGAGCAGTACTTC. Translating it yields CSVEGQSSYEQYF.

This chain uses TRBV29-1 with TRBJ2-2; perhaps TRBD2 as D (6 bases). Germline-derived CDR1 and CDR2 are SQVTM and ANQGSEA. The CDR3 extends over 14 amino acids. The V end lost 2 bases, the J end lost 5 bases, and 12 bases lay between the germline ends. The CDR3 region has the DNA TGCAGCGTTGAATCTCGCGGGGTAACCGGGGAGCTGTTTTTT. Translating gives CSVESRGVTGELFF.

This clonotype occurred a few times. The chain links TRBV3-1 to TRBJ1-5; no clear D gene. CDR1 is LGHDT, CDR2 YNNKEL, per germline (reference sequence). The V gene lost 1 base and the J gene lost 6 bases, with 4 bases spanning the gap. This CDR3 contains 12 residues. The CDR3 nucleotides are TGTGCCAGCAGCCAAGGGCCTCAGCCCCAGCATTTT. Translating gives CASSQGPQPQHF.

The gene calls are TRBV10-3 and TRBJ1-2; D is perhaps TRBD1 (6 bases). V was shortened by 6 bases and J by 2 bases, with 7 bases between the two germline ends. There are 12 residues in the CDR3. The germline gives CDR1 ENHRY, CDR2 SYGVKD. The CDR3, as DNA: TGTGCCATCAGCACAGGGAACTATGGCTACACCTTC. Its translation is CAISTGNYGYTF.

The V and J genes are TRBV28 and TRBJ1-6, with D tentatively TRBD1 (6 bases). Germline CDR1 and CDR2: MDHEN and SYDVKM. Trimming cost V 4 bases and J 9 bases, with 19 bases left between them. This CDR3 region has 16 residues. CDR3 protein: CASSSPSWGRLSPLHF. The CDR3 DNA sequence: TGTGCCAGCAGTTCTCCTAGTTGGGGGCGTCTTTCACCCCTCCACTTT.

The chain joins TRBV9 to TRBJ1-2, with 10 bases lining up with TRBD1. The CDR3 length is 16 residues. CDR1 and CDR2 from the germline V gene are SGDLS and YYNGEE. The V segment lost 3 bases and the J segment 6 bases; nucleotides outside the gene matches: 11. The CDR3 DNA reads TGTGCCAGCAGCGGGATGGGACAGGGGCACCTAGATGGCTACACCTTC. It encodes CASSGMGQGHLDGYTF.

This clonotype has just one count. The genes are TRBV25-1 and TRBJ1-1, with a possible D match to TRBD1 (5 bases). CDR3 length: 12 residues. Germline V gene data show CDR1 as MGHDK and CDR2 as SYGVNS. V lost 4 bases and J lost 5, with 8 bases in between. For the CDR3, the DNA is TGTGCCAGCAGTGTTTGGGGGACTGAAGCTTTCTTT. Residues: CASSVWGTEAFF.

This clonotype was picked up a small number of times. V is TRBV7-9 and J is TRBJ2-7; perhaps TRBD2 as D (5 bases). The V gene's germline CDR1 is SEHNR and CDR2 FQNEAQ (reference sequence). The CDR3 consists of 16 residues. Between the trimmed V and J ends, which lost 4 bases and 1 base, there was a span of 17 bases. The CDR3 reads CASSWMVDSASYEQYV. The CDR3 DNA is TGTGCCAGCAGCTGGATGGTGGACTCTGCATCCTACGAGCAGTACGTC.

In its sample, this clonotype was seen a few times. This chain links TRBV5-1 with TRBJ2-2; 11 bases line up with TRBD2. Germline assignment: CDR1 SGHRS and CDR2 YFSETQ. The length of the CDR3 is 18 residues. Germline trimming cut 2 bases from V and 3 bases from J; bases unmatched to any gene: 9. DNA for the CDR3: TGCGCCAGCAGCTTTTACAGGGGGACTAGCGGCTACACCGGGGAGCTGTTTTTT. Translating it yields CASSFYRGTSGYTGELFF.

This clonotype appeared a few times. V gene TRBV4-3 combines with J gene TRBJ1-3; D uncertain. Germline V gives CDR1 LGHNA, CDR2 YSLEER. Deletions cut 0 bases from V and 4 bases from J, with 10 bases between. The CDR3 loop spans 15 amino acids. CDR3 bases: TGCGCCAGCAGCCAAGAGGGTAGTGCGGGAAACACCATATATTTT. It specifies CASSQEGSAGNTIYF.

V gene TRBV28 combines with J gene TRBJ2-3; TRBD2 is a possible D gene (6 bases). This CDR3 is 14 amino acids long. In germline, CDR1 is MDHEN, CDR2 SYDVKM. V was trimmed by 5 bases and J by 2 bases, leaving 11 bases between them. The CDR3 DNA is TGTGCCAGCAGTCGGGAGCCGGTCACAGATACGCAGTATTTT. Encoded protein: CASSREPVTDTQYF.

The rearrangement joins TRBV10-3 to TRBJ2-5; 14 nucleotides match TRBD2. V gave up 4 bases and J gave up 5 bases; unmatched junction bases: 6. In germline, CDR1 is ENHRY, CDR2 SYGVKD. The CDR3 extends over 16 amino acids. The CDR3, as DNA: TGTGCCATCAGTGTTGGACTAGCGGGGGGAGGGGAGACCCAGTACTTC. Its translation is CAISVGLAGGGETQYF.

The chain links TRBV6-6 to TRBJ2-7; 12 bases are a match to TRBD1. The CDR3 spans 13 residues. V gave up 7 bases and J gave up 5 bases; unmatched junction bases: 3. The germline V gene encodes CDR1 MNHNY and CDR2 SVGAGI (reference sequence). DNA for the CDR3: TGTGCCAGCATAAGGGACAGGGGGCACGAGCAGTACTTC. Its translation: CASIRDRGHEQYF.

This clonotype occurred a few times. The chain couples TRBV27 to TRBJ1-6, with 10 positions matching TRBD1. The germline V gene encodes CDR1 MNHEY and CDR2 SMNVEV (reference sequence). The CDR3 runs 14 residues. Trimming cost V 6 bases and J 13 bases; bases outside gene matches: 9. The CDR3 bases are TGTGCCAGCAGAGCCGGGACAGGGGTGCTCCCCCTCCACTTT. Translation gives CASRAGTGVLPLHF.

The chain has TRBV28 and TRBJ1-6, with 8 bases that match TRBD1. There are 14 residues in the CDR3. Trimming took 7 bases from V and 7 from J; bases not matched to a gene: 6. Germline-derived CDR1 and CDR2 are MDHEN and SYDVKM. The DNA for the CDR3 is TGTGCCAGCACCCTGGGACAGGCGAATTCACCCCTCCACTTT. Translation gives CASTLGQANSPLHF.

V usage is TRBV7-2 and J usage is TRBJ2-3; possible D gene TRBD1, 5 bases. Germline V gene lookup returns CDR1 SGHTA and CDR2 FQGNSA. This CDR3 comprises 14 residues. The V end was cut by 1 base, the J end by 6 bases, with 11 bases between. Here the CDR3 reads CASSLEGVMDTQYF. DNA of the CDR3: TGTGCCAGCAGCTTAGAAGGGGTGATGGATACGCAGTATTTT.

The chain joins TRBV29-1 to TRBJ2-1; 7 nucleotides match TRBD2. Germline loops: CDR1 SQVTM, CDR2 ANQGSEA. The CDR3 loop spans 13 amino acids. The CDR3 nucleotides read TGCGTTATTATGTCCGCCGGGGAGGGTGAGCAGTTCTTC. It specifies CVIMSAGEGEQFF.

The CDR3 DNA follows: TGCGCCAGCAGCACTTACAGGGGCCGTAACCAAGAGACCCAGTACTTC. Its translation is CASSTYRGRNQETQYF. V is TRBV4-3 and J is TRBJ2-5; 7 positions match TRBD1. Looked up from germline, CDR1 is LGHNA and CDR2 is YSLEER. V was pared by 5 bases and J by 0 bases, with 9 bases of the junction left unmatched. The CDR3 length is 16 residues.

This chain uses TRBV18 with TRBJ2-7; 7 bases fit TRBD1. The germline V gene encodes CDR1 KGHSH and CDR2 LQKENI. Germline trimming cut 3 bases from V and 3 bases from J; bases unmatched to any gene: 8. This CDR3 contains 15 residues. In DNA, the CDR3 is TGTGCCAGCTCACCCCGTTGGGACAGATTCTACGAGCAGTACTTC. Its translation: CASSPRWDRFYEQYF.

J is TRBJ2-1 and V is TRBV28; D unclear. This CDR3 is built from 14 residues. Deletions cut 2 bases from V and 3 bases from J, with 8 bases between. The germline CDR1 and CDR2 sequences are MDHEN and SYDVKM. CDR3 residues: CASSLQVVYNEQFF. The CDR3 bases are TGTGCCAGCAGTTTACAGGTAGTCTACAATGAGCAGTTCTTC.

V is TRBV7-9 and J is TRBJ2-7, with 8 bases matching TRBD1. This CDR3 has 12 amino acids. With 6 bases clipped from V and 5 bases from J, the junction kept 3 bases outside the gene matches. Germline V CDR1 and CDR2: SEHNR, FQNEAQ (reference sequence). CDR3 amino acids: CASSPQGDEQYF. CDR3 in DNA: TGTGCCAGCAGTCCACAGGGGGACGAGCAGTACTTC. The whole variable domain, remainder taken from reference TRBV7-9 and TRBJ2-7, is DTGVSQNPRHKITKRGQNVTFRCDPISEHNRLYWYRQTLGQGPEFLTYFQNEAQLEKSRLLSDRFSAERPKGSFSTLEIQRTEQGDSAMYLCASSPQGDEQYFGPGTRLTVT.

V and J are TRBV5-1 and TRBJ2-1; a possible D gene is TRBD2 (5 bases). V lost 0 bases and J 5 bases, leaving 18 bases between the germline ends. From germline, CDR1 is SGHRS and CDR2 YFSETQ. The CDR3 extends over 17 amino acids. CDR3 DNA sequence: TGCGCCAGCAGCTTGGGTTTCTGGACTCGACGTGACAATGAGCAGTTCTTC. It encodes CASSLGFWTRRDNEQFF. Based on the CDR3 plus reference TRBV5-1 and TRBJ2-1, the full variable domain is KAGVTQTPRYLIKTRGQQVTLSCSPISGHRSVSWYQQTPGQGLQFLFEYFSETQRNKGNFPGRFSGRQFSNSRSEMNVSTLELGDSALYLCASSLGFWTRRDNEQFFGPGTRLTVL.

This clonotype has only a few counts. CDR3 in amino acids: CAISEWGRPGETQYF. CDR3 DNA: TGTGCCATCAGTGAGTGGGGGCGACCCGGGGAGACCCAGTACTTC. The gene calls are TRBV10-3 and TRBJ2-5; weak D call: TRBD1 (6 bases). Trimming cost V 1 base and J 5 bases, with 14 bases left between them. This CDR3 has 15 residues. In germline, CDR1 is ENHRY, CDR2 SYGVKD.

This clonotype has more than one count but fewer than ten. The chain is built from TRBV7-2 and TRBJ1-1; D not resolved. The CDR3 loop spans 15 amino acids. The V end lost 5 bases, the J end lost 7 bases, and 20 bases lay between the germline ends. Germline V lookup: CDR1 SGHTA, CDR2 FQGNSA. CDR3 nucleotide sequence: TGTGCCAGCAGCCCCGCTCCTGGACGGTCGGATGAAGCTTTCTTT. Its translation: CASSPAPGRSDEAFF.

This chain joins TRBV24-1 and TRBJ1-6; D is unclear. Germline CDR1 and CDR2: KGHDR and SFDVKD. The V end lost 5 bases, the J end lost 5 bases, and 9 bases lay between the germline ends. The CDR3 has 14 amino acids. The CDR3 bases are TGTGCCACCAGTGCCGGACGGAATAATTCACCCCTCCACTTT. Translation gives CATSAGRNNSPLHF.

This clonotype was detected only once. The CDR3 DNA sequence: TGTGCCACCAGTGGGCAGGGGGTGGATCAGCCCCAGCATTTT. Amino acids: CATSGQGVDQPQHF. V usage is TRBV24-1 and J usage is TRBJ1-5; TRBD1 agrees at 7 bases. Germline assignment: CDR1 KGHDR and CDR2 SFDVKD. Trimming at V came to 5 bases and at J to 5 bases, leaving 5 bases not matched to a gene. This CDR3 has 14 amino acids.